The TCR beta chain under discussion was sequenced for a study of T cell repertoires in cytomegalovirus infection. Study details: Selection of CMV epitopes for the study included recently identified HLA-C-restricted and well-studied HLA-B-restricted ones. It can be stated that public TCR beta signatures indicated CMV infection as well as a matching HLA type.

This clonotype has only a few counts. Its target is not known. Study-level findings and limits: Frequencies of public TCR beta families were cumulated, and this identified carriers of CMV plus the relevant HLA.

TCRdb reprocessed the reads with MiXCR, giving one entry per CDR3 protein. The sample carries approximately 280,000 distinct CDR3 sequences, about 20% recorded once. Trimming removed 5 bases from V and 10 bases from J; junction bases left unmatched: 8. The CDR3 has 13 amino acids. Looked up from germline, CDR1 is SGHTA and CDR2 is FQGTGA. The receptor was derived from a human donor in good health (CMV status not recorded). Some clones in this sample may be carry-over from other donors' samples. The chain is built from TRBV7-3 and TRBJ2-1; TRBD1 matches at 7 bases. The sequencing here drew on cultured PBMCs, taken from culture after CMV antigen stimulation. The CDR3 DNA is TGTGCCAGCAGCCGACGACAGGGTGGGGAGCAGTTCTTC. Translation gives CASSRRQGGEQFF. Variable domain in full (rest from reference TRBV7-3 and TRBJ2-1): GAGVSQTPSNKVTEKGKYVELRCDPISGHTALYWYRQSLGQGPEFLIYFQGTGAADDSGLPNDRFFAVRPEGSVSTLKIQRTERGDSAVYLCASSRRQGGEQFFGPGTRLTVL.